Each of the 9 T cell receptor beta chains below was sequenced from the same sample in a study of blood T cell repertoires in COVID-19. The method was immunoSEQ multiplex PCR; TCRdb's version includes in-frame clones alone and lacks a portion of them. The sample consists of tens of thousands of clones, around three quarters of them appearing once. Sequenced: peripheral blood. The receptors were sampled from a man in his 60s with active or convalescent COVID-19.

Only one count was recorded for this clone. The V and J genes are TRBV9 and TRBJ2-3, with TRBD1 matching 8 bases. Per germline, CDR1 SGDLS and CDR2 YYNGEE. V lost 0 bases, J lost 2 bases, and 14 bases stayed unmatched. The CDR3 has 19 residues. In DNA form, the CDR3 reads TGTGCCAGCAGCGTAGACTATCGCCGGGGCAGGGGGCCCACAGATACGCAGTATTTT. Translation gives CASSVDYRRGRGPTDTQYF.

The gene calls are TRBV29-1 and TRBJ1-2; D uncertain. V was clipped by 6 bases and J by 4 bases, with 12 bases between them. The CDR3 runs 12 residues. In germline, CDR1 is SQVTM, CDR2 ANQGSEA. Here the CDR3 reads CSVLPGSYGYTF. The CDR3 coding sequence is TGCAGCGTCTTACCCGGTAGCTATGGCTACACCTTC.

The chain employs TRBV6-5 and TRBJ1-3; 11 bases match TRBD1. In germline, CDR1 is MNHEY, CDR2 SVGAGI. The CDR3 consists of 14 residues. After removal of 6 bases from V and 4 bases from J, the junction contained 2 bases not matched to a gene. The CDR3 DNA follows: TGTGCCAGCAGGGACAGGGGGCCCGGAAACACCATATATTTT. Its protein is CASRDRGPGNTIYF.

There are many counts of this clone. The CDR3 nucleotides read TGTGCCAGCAGTGGTACAGGGTTCACTGAAGCTTTCTTT. It translates to CASSGTGFTEAFF. The chain recombines TRBV3-1 (or the pseudogene TRBV3-2) with TRBJ1-1; tentatively, D is TRBD1 (6 bases). The length of the CDR3 is 13 residues. The germline V and J ends were trimmed by 6 bases and 4 bases, with 12 bases remaining between them. Germline-derived CDR1 and CDR2 are LGHDT and YNNKEL (reference sequence).

For the CDR3, the DNA is TGCAGCGTAGAGGACTCTTACAACACAGATACGCAGTATTTT. It yields the protein CSVEDSYNTDTQYF. The chain uses TRBV29-1 and TRBJ2-3, with TRBD2 as a possible D gene (5 bases). Per the germline V gene, CDR1 is SQVTM and CDR2 is ANQGSEA. The CDR3 runs 14 residues. Trimming pared 6 bases from V and 2 bases from J, leaving 15 bases between.

This rearrangement joins TRBV5-4 to TRBJ2-2; 13 bases map to TRBD2. Germline V gene data show CDR1 as SGHNT and CDR2 as YYREEE (reference sequence). This CDR3 comprises 17 residues. Trimming took 4 bases from V and 2 from J; bases not matched to a gene: 5. The CDR3 nucleotides read TGTGCCAGCAGCCCGGGACTAGCGGGGAAAAACACCGGGGAGCTGTTTTTT. This translates into CASSPGLAGKNTGELFF. Based on the CDR3 plus reference TRBV5-4 and TRBJ2-2, the full variable domain is ETGVTQSPTHLIKTRGQQVTLRCSSQSGHNTVSWYQQALGQGPQFIFQYYREEENGRGNFPPRFSGLQFPNYSSELNVNALELDDSALYLCASSPGLAGKNTGELFFGEGSRLTVL.

The chain links TRBV11-1 to TRBJ1-5, with a possible D match to TRBD1 (5 bases). This CDR3 spans 16 amino acids. Germline V gene lookup returns CDR1 SGHAT and CDR2 FQDESV (reference sequence). V was cut by 1 base and J by 9 bases, with 19 bases left in between. CDR3 in DNA: TGTGCCAGCAGCTTAGGTGAAGGCCAGGGAATCTGGCCCCAGCATTTT. Translating it yields CASSLGEGQGIWPQHF.

V is TRBV28 and J is TRBJ2-7, with D tentatively TRBD2 (5 bases). V was pared by 8 bases and J by 2 bases, with 10 bases between. Germline CDR1 reads MDHEN; CDR2 reads SYDVKM. The CDR3 consists of 12 residues. The CDR3 spells CASLSGAYEQYF. CDR3 in DNA: TGTGCCAGCCTAAGCGGTGCCTACGAGCAGTACTTC.

In DNA, the CDR3 is TGTGCCAGCACCCCTCGACAGTCTAACTATGGCTACACCTTC. Residues: CASTPRQSNYGYTF. The chain links TRBV28 to TRBJ1-2, with a tentative D call TRBD1 (5 bases). CDR1 and CDR2 (germline): MDHEN, SYDVKM. This CDR3 has 14 residues. The V end lost 7 bases, the J end lost 0 bases, and 12 bases lay between the germline ends.